This entry lists 21 T cell receptor beta chains sequenced from one sample in a study of blood T cells in healthy people across ages. Then a second PCR, running about 6 to 12 cycles, was carried out with a sample-barcoded 5' primer and a J-beta primer mix. TCRdb re-derived calls from the 5' RACE reads in MiXCR, one entry per CDR3 protein. Seen here are about 970,000 distinct CDR3 sequences, roughly 50% observed once, and the top ten hold 20% to 25%. Sequenced input: blood. These receptors originate from a woman aged 55-69 years in good health.

This clonotype was found a few times. The chain employs TRBV28 and TRBJ1-5; unclear D gene. The germline V gene encodes CDR1 MDHEN and CDR2 SYDVKM. The germline V and J ends were trimmed by 6 bases and 4 bases, with 19 bases remaining between them. This CDR3 spans 16 amino acids. The CDR3: CASRTAFRRRNQPQHF. The CDR3 region has the DNA TGTGCCAGCAGGACGGCTTTTCGTCGGAGGAATCAGCCCCAGCATTTT.

V is TRBV27 and J is TRBJ2-7, with D perhaps TRBD1 (5 bases). The CDR3 has 14 residues. The V and J ends lost 3 bases and 3 bases respectively, with 12 bases between them. Germline values: CDR1 MNHEY, CDR2 SMNVEV (reference sequence). For the CDR3, the DNA is TGTGCCAGCAGTTTTAACAGGATAGGCTACGAGCAGTACTTC. It codes for CASSFNRIGYEQYF.

The chain combines TRBV20-1 with TRBJ2-3; 10 nucleotides match TRBD1. The V segment lost 2 bases and the J segment 2 bases; nucleotides outside the gene matches: 4. The CDR3 totals 15 residues. Germline V gives CDR1 DFQATT, CDR2 SNEGSKA (reference sequence). For the CDR3, the DNA is TGCAGTGCTAGAAAGACAGGGGGCTCCACAGATACGCAGTATTTT. Residues: CSARKTGGSTDTQYF.

This clonotype was counted once. The chain links TRBV6-2 or TRBV6-3 to TRBJ2-7; 12 bases are a match to TRBD2. Germline V CDR1 and CDR2: MNHEY, SVGEGT. The CDR3 contains 15 residues. Trimming cost V 2 bases and J 3 bases; bases outside gene matches: 2. The CDR3: CASSYGLAGIYEQYF. The CDR3 region has the DNA TGTGCCAGCAGTTACGGACTAGCGGGAATCTACGAGCAGTACTTC.

This clonotype has just a few counts. V usage is TRBV27 and J usage is TRBJ2-3; no firm D call. Germline CDR1 and CDR2: MNHEY and SMNVEV (reference sequence). Trimming took 6 bases from V and 1 from J, leaving 8 bases between them. The CDR3 covers 13 residues. CDR3 nucleotides: TGTGCCAGCAGAAAGTCGCGCACAGATACGCAGTATTTT. Translation gives CASRKSRTDTQYF.

The chain combines TRBV28 with TRBJ2-7, with 7 bases lining up with TRBD2. From germline, CDR1 is MDHEN and CDR2 SYDVKM. The CDR3 runs to 12 residues. J was trimmed by 12 bases and V by 3 bases; bases with no gene match: 8. CDR3 DNA: TGTGCCAGCAGTTTGGGAGAAAGGGAGGGGTACTTC. It encodes CASSLGEREGYF.

This clonotype was detected only a few times. The V gene is TRBV5-1, the J gene TRBJ2-3; the match to TRBD1 covers 7 bases. There are 15 residues in the CDR3. Germline loops: CDR1 SGHRS, CDR2 YFSETQ. The V and J ends lost 0 bases and 4 bases, in that order; junction bases with no gene match: 5. CDR3 amino acids: CASSLDRGRSDTQYF. CDR3 nucleotide sequence: TGCGCCAGCAGCTTGGACAGGGGACGCTCAGATACGCAGTATTTT.

This clonotype appeared a few times. The J gene is TRBJ2-3, the V gene TRBV4-3, with D tentatively TRBD1 (6 bases). Germline CDR1 and CDR2: LGHNA and YSLEER. CDR3 length: 15 residues. Between the trimmed V and J ends, which lost 1 base and 4 bases, there was a span of 12 bases. The CDR3 bases are TGCGCCAGCAGCCAAGTTTTGGGGGCCTCAGATACGCAGTATTTT. It yields the protein CASSQVLGASDTQYF.

The table lists this clonotype with a count of one. The chain has TRBV14 and TRBJ2-2; 7 nucleotides match TRBD2. The CDR3 runs 16 residues. Germline V gene sequence: CDR1 SGHDN, CDR2 FVKESK. With V trimmed by 3 bases and J by 2 bases, 6 bases remained unmatched. CDR3 residues: CASSQGLTPNTGELFF. Here the CDR3 DNA reads TGTGCCAGCAGCCAGGGACTAACCCCTAACACCGGGGAGCTGTTTTTT.

V gene TRBV6-2 or TRBV6-3 combines with J gene TRBJ2-7, with 7 bases lining up with TRBD1. Germline loops: CDR1 MNHEY, CDR2 SVGEGT. This CDR3 contains 13 residues. After removal of 0 bases from V and 10 bases from J, the junction contained 6 bases not matched to a gene. The CDR3 DNA is TGTGCCAGCAGTTACTCGCCAACAGGGGAACAGTACTTC. Residues: CASSYSPTGEQYF.

This clonotype was observed a few times. The chain carries TRBV9 and TRBJ2-5; no definite D call. Trimming left V 0 bases short and J 3 bases short, with 6 bases between. Looked up from germline, CDR1 is SGDLS and CDR2 is YYNGEE. CDR3 length: 13 amino acids. CDR3 residues: CASSVALEETQYF. The CDR3 DNA reads as TGTGCCAGCAGCGTAGCGTTGGAAGAGACCCAGTACTTC.

In DNA, the CDR3 is TGCAGTGCTCGGGAGATGGTTCGCCCAGATACGCAGTATTTT. Its translation: CSAREMVRPDTQYF. The chain has TRBV20-1 and TRBJ2-3; the D gene is possibly TRBD2 (6 bases). This CDR3 region has 14 residues. The V gene lost 5 bases and the J gene lost 4 bases, with 16 bases spanning the gap. Germline CDR1 DFQATT, CDR2 SNEGSKA (reference sequence).

The CDR3 DNA sequence: TGTGCCATCAGCGCTGATTTCATTGGGGATACTGAAGCTTTCTTT. Translating it yields CAISADFIGDTEAFF. The chain joins TRBV10-3 to TRBJ1-1; D is unresolved. The CDR3 is made up of 15 amino acids. Trimming shortened V by 6 bases and J by 5 bases, and 19 bases separated the two germline ends. Germline V gene data show CDR1 as ENHRY and CDR2 as SYGVKD.

CDR3 DNA: TGTGCCAGCAGCTTTGGGACTAGCTGGGAGCAGTACTTC. This translates into CASSFGTSWEQYF. The chain uses TRBV7-2 and TRBJ2-7; 9 nucleotides align to TRBD2. The CDR3 has 13 amino acids. Germline CDR1 SGHTA, CDR2 FQGNSA. The V gene end was trimmed by 3 bases and the J gene end by 7 bases; junction bases not matched to a gene: 4.

The chain employs TRBV20-1 and TRBJ2-1; 9 positions match TRBD2. Per germline, CDR1 DFQATT and CDR2 SNEGSKA (reference sequence). The CDR3 totals 16 residues. V trimming: 1 base; J trimming: 8 bases; junction bases outside the gene matches: 12. The CDR3 here is CSARVFGLAGYDEQFF. The CDR3 coding sequence is TGCAGTGCTAGAGTGTTCGGCCTAGCGGGGTACGATGAGCAGTTCTTC.

This clonotype appeared a few times. This chain connects TRBV7-2 to TRBJ2-5; the D gene is possibly TRBD2 (5 bases). Trimming removed 5 bases at V and 2 bases at J, with 12 bases between. This CDR3 is built from 14 residues. The germline gives CDR1 SGHTA, CDR2 FQGNSA. This CDR3 is CASSDRGEQETQYF. The CDR3 DNA follows: TGTGCCAGCAGCGACCGTGGGGAGCAAGAGACCCAGTACTTC.

Note on this clonotype: The junction shows a germline mismatch at one end, possibly a read error. The chain carries TRBV7-3 and TRBJ2-5; the D is unclear. This CDR3 has 13 amino acids. Looked up from germline, CDR1 is SGHTA and CDR2 is FQGTGA. Here the CDR3 reads CTSSLRTQETQYF. CDR3 in DNA: TGTACCAGCAGCTTAAGAACCCAAGAGACCCAGTACTTC.

The chain recombines TRBV7-9 with TRBJ2-5; 7 bases are a match to TRBD1. V lost 0 bases, J lost 6 bases, and 7 bases stayed unmatched. The germline gives CDR1 SEHNR, CDR2 FQNEAQ (reference sequence). This CDR3 has 15 amino acids. The CDR3 DNA is TGTGCCAGCAGCTTAGCTGGGGAGACAGGGAAGACCCAGTACTTC. Translating it yields CASSLAGETGKTQYF.

The chain recombines TRBV12-3 or TRBV12-4 with TRBJ2-4; D remains unclear. The DNA matches TRBJ2-7 better at its end, which makes the J call doubtful. The CDR3 sequence is 14 residues long. CDR3 protein: CASSFFATGYEQYF. Written as DNA, the CDR3 is TGTGCCAGCAGTTTTTTCGCGACTGGATACGAGCAGTACTTC.

This chain connects TRBV29-1 to TRBJ1-5, with D hard to call. CDR3 length: 12 amino acids. Germline CDR1 reads SQVTM; CDR2 reads ANQGSEA. Deletions cut 3 bases from V and 4 bases from J, with 7 bases between. This CDR3 reads CSVEEGNQPQHF. DNA for the CDR3: TGCAGCGTTGAGGAGGGAAATCAGCCCCAGCATTTT.

The chain combines TRBV12-3 or TRBV12-4 with TRBJ2-7; 13 nucleotides line up with TRBD2. Trimming at V came to 9 bases and at J to 0 bases, leaving 5 bases not matched to a gene. The CDR3 covers 15 residues. CDR3 DNA: TGTGCCAGTCGACTAGCGGGGGGCCGCTCCTACGAGCAGTACTTC. The encoded protein is CASRLAGGRSYEQYF.